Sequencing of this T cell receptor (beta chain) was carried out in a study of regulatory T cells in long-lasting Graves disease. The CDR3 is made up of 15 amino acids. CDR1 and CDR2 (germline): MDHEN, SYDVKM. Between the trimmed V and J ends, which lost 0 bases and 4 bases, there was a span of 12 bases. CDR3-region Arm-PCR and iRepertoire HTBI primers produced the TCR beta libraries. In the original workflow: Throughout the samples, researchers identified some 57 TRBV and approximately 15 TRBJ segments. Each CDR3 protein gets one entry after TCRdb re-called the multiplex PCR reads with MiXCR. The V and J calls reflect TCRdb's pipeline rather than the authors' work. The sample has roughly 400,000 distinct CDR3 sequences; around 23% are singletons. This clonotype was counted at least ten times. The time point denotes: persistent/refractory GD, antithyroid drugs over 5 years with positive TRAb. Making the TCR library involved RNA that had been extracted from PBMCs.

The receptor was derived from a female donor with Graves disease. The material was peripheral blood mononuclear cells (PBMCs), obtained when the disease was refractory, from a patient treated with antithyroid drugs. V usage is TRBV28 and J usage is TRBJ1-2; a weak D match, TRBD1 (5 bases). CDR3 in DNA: TGTGCCAGCAGTTTATGGAAGGAAAGGGGCTATGGCTACACCTTC. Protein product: CASSLWKERGYGYTF.